The rows below give T cell receptor beta chains drawn from one sample of a study of T cells after yellow fever vaccination. MiXCR was run by TCRdb on the 5' RACE reads, yielding one entry per CDR3 protein. The sample carries more than 450,000 distinct CDR3 sequences, about a fifth recorded once. The sample consisted of PBMCs, taken less than 25 days after the first yellow fever vaccination. The receptors were gathered from a man between 18 and 29 years old who received the YFV17D yellow fever vaccine. CDR3s include the opening cysteine and the closing phenylalanine or tryptophan. D genes are given only for firm matches. Expanded clones are given a class, and other clones once, few, many or no size at all.

CDR3: CASSPRQGNRMDGYTF
DNA: TGTGCCAGCTCACCCCGACAGGGGAATAGAATGGATGGCTACACCTTC
size: .
V: TRBV18
D: TRBD1
length: 16
J: TRBJ1-2

CDR3: CASSLDGSPLSYEQYF
DNA: TGCGCCAGCAGCTTGGACGGGAGTCCCCTCTCCTACGAGCAGTACTTC
size: few
V: TRBV5-1
D: .
length: 16
J: TRBJ2-7

CDR3: CATCDRVSPNQPQHF
DNA: TGTGCCACGTGCGACAGGGTTTCACCCAATCAGCCCCAGCATTTT
size: .
V: TRBV6-1
D: TRBD1
length: 15
J: TRBJ1-5

CDR3: CASSPSETQFYGYTF
DNA: TGTGCCAGTAGTCCCTCAGAGACCCAATTCTATGGCTACACCTTC
size: .
V: TRBV19
D: .
length: 15
J: TRBJ1-2

CDR3: CASSRSGGDTDTQYF
DNA: TGTGCCAGCAGCCGGAGCGGGGGGGACACAGATACGCAGTATTTT
size: once
V: TRBV7-2
D: TRBD2
length: 15
J: TRBJ2-3

CDR3: CASSLDWREQFF
DNA: TGCGCCAGCAGCTTGGACTGGCGGGAGCAGTTCTTC
size: .
V: TRBV5-1
D: .
length: 12
J: TRBJ2-1

CDR3: CASSGWSVMNTEAFF
DNA: TGTGCCAGCAGCGGGTGGTCGGTAATGAACACTGAAGCTTTCTTT
size: .
V: TRBV5-5
D: .
length: 15
J: TRBJ1-1

CDR3: CASSQDLTGVYADEQFF
DNA: TGCGCCAGCAGCCAAGATCTGACGGGGGTGTATGCCGATGAGCAGTTCTTC
size: .
V: TRBV4-3
D: .
length: 17
J: TRBJ2-1

CDR3: CASSHRGDRDSPLHF
DNA: TGCGCCAGCAGCCACAGAGGGGACAGGGATTCACCCCTCCACTTT
size: .
V: TRBV4-3
D: TRBD1
length: 15
J: TRBJ1-6

CDR3: CASSYGDLDTQYF
DNA: TGTGCCAGCAGTTACGGGGATTTAGATACGCAGTATTTT
size: few
V: TRBV6-5
D: .
length: 13
J: TRBJ2-3

CDR3: CASSSRGRTDTQYF
DNA: TGTGCCAGCAGTTCCCGCGGTCGCACAGATACGCAGTATTTT
size: .
V: TRBV7-3
D: .
length: 14
J: TRBJ2-3

CDR3: CASSLASGTYEQYF
DNA: TGCGCCAGCAGCTTGGCGTCAGGGACCTACGAGCAGTACTTC
size: .
V: TRBV5-1
D: .
length: 14
J: TRBJ2-7

CDR3: CASSLDRHNEQYF
DNA: TGTGCCAGCAGCTTAGATCGGCATAACGAGCAGTACTTC
size: few
V: TRBV7-8
D: .
length: 13
J: TRBJ2-7

CDR3: CASSYWGINTGELFF
DNA: TGTGCCAGCAGCTATTGGGGGATTAACACCGGGGAGCTGTTTTTT
size: once
V: TRBV7-3
D: .
length: 15
J: TRBJ2-2

CDR3: CASSKAGGRTGELFF
DNA: TGTGCCAGCAGCAAAGCGGGGGGGCGTACCGGGGAGCTGTTTTTT
size: .
V: TRBV7-7
D: TRBD2
length: 15
J: TRBJ2-2

CDR3: CASRRDSEYNEQFF
DNA: TGCGCCAGCAGAAGGGACAGCGAGTACAATGAGCAGTTCTTC
size: few
V: TRBV5-1
D: TRBD1
length: 14
J: TRBJ2-1

CDR3: CASSVTGGYGYTF
DNA: TGTGCCAGCAGCGTGACAGGGGGCTACGGCTACACCTTC
size: .
V: TRBV7-2
D: TRBD1
length: 13
J: TRBJ1-2

CDR3: CASSSYRGVVTDTQYF
DNA: TGTGCCAGCAGTTCCTACAGGGGGGTCGTCACAGATACGCAGTATTTT
size: .
V: TRBV7-6
D: TRBD1
length: 16
J: TRBJ2-3

CDR3: CSARQGAGADTQYF
DNA: TGCAGTGCCAGACAGGGGGCAGGGGCAGATACGCAGTATTTT
size: .
V: TRBV20-1
D: TRBD1
length: 14
J: TRBJ2-3

CDR3: CASSLAAGVKTEAFF
DNA: TGCGCCAGCAGCTTGGCTGCGGGGGTGAAGACTGAAGCTTTCTTT
size: .
V: TRBV5-1
D: .
length: 15
J: TRBJ1-1

CDR3: CASSDSTRGNNEQFF
DNA: TGTGCCAGCAGTGACTCTACGCGGGGGAACAATGAGCAGTTCTTC
size: few
V: TRBV25-1
D: TRBD2
length: 15
J: TRBJ2-1

CDR3: CASCDRDNSPLHF
DNA: TGCGCCAGCTGTGACAGGGATAATTCACCCCTCCACTTT
size: many
V: TRBV5-1
D: TRBD1
length: 13
J: TRBJ1-6

CDR3: CASSLGQGTGELFF
DNA: TGTGCCAGCAGCCTCGGACAGGGTACCGGGGAGCTGTTTTTT
size: many
V: TRBV5-1
D: TRBD1
length: 14
J: TRBJ2-2

CDR3: CAAQGQGFTDTQYF
DNA: TGTGCCGCCCAGGGACAGGGGTTCACAGATACGCAGTATTTT
size: few
V: TRBV10-3
D: TRBD1
length: 14
J: TRBJ2-3

CDR3: CASSPGTGGAQPQHF
DNA: TGCGCCAGCAGCCCCGGGACAGGGGGTGCTCAGCCCCAGCATTTT
size: .
V: TRBV4-3
D: TRBD1
length: 15
J: TRBJ1-5

CDR3: CASSPPSQLETQYF
DNA: TGCGCCAGCTCCCCGCCTAGTCAGCTTGAGACCCAGTACTTC
size: few
V: TRBV4-1
D: .
length: 14
J: TRBJ2-5

CDR3: CASMGGGYNEQFF
DNA: TGTGCCAGCATGGGGGGCGGATACAATGAGCAGTTCTTC
size: .
V: TRBV6-1
D: .
length: 13
J: TRBJ2-1

CDR3: CASSQLGGTNEKLFF
DNA: TGCGCCAGCAGCCAATTAGGGGGTACTAATGAAAAACTGTTTTTT
size: .
V: TRBV4-1
D: .
length: 15
J: TRBJ1-4

CDR3: CASSLDPRNEQFF
DNA: TGTGCCAGCAGCCTAGACCCTCGTAATGAGCAGTTCTTC
size: few
V: TRBV7-2
D: .
length: 13
J: TRBJ2-1

CDR3: CASSPRSELAGGTYEQYF
DNA: TGTGCCAGCAGCCCGCGTTCCGAACTAGCGGGGGGAACCTACGAGCAGTACTTC
size: .
V: TRBV9
D: TRBD2
length: 18
J: TRBJ2-7

CDR3: CASSEGAISGANVLTF
DNA: TGCGCCAGCAGCGAGGGGGCGATCTCTGGGGCCAACGTCCTGACTTTC
size: .
V: TRBV5-1
D: TRBD1
length: 16
J: TRBJ2-6

CDR3: CATSRRVSDSSHEQYF
DNA: TGTGCCACCAGCAGAAGGGTCTCCGACAGTTCCCACGAGCAGTACTTC
size: .
V: TRBV15
D: .
length: 16
J: TRBJ2-7

CDR3: CASRGQNYNSPLHF
DNA: TGTGCCAGCAGGGGACAGAACTATAATTCACCCCTCCACTTT
size: .
V: TRBV25-1
D: TRBD1
length: 14
J: TRBJ1-6

CDR3: CSARDQGGVGGNIQYF
DNA: TGCAGTGCTAGAGATCAGGGTGGTGTAGGGGGAAACATTCAGTACTTC
size: few
V: TRBV20-1
D: .
length: 16
J: TRBJ2-4

CDR3: CARSPGLLRYGYTF
DNA: TGTGCCAGGAGCCCCGGGCTCCTCCGGTATGGCTACACCTTC
size: .
V: TRBV4-2
D: .
length: 14
J: TRBJ1-2

CDR3: CASSLARWGDEQFF
DNA: TGTGCCAGCAGCTTGGCACGGTGGGGGGACGAGCAGTTCTTC
size: .
V: TRBV5-5
D: .
length: 14
J: TRBJ2-1

CDR3: CASSLTLTYNEQFF
DNA: TGTGCCAGCAGCCTGACACTCACCTACAATGAGCAGTTCTTC
size: .
V: TRBV5-6
D: .
length: 14
J: TRBJ2-1

CDR3: CASSPSGQGGELFF
DNA: TGTGCCAGCAGCCCCTCTGGGCAGGGCGGGGAGCTGTTTTTT
size: .
V: TRBV7-8
D: .
length: 14
J: TRBJ2-2

CDR3: CASRDGGRVETQYF
DNA: TGCGCCAGCAGGGACGGGGGGCGAGTGGAGACCCAGTACTTC
size: .
V: TRBV5-1
D: .
length: 14
J: TRBJ2-5

CDR3: CASSLLSHTEAFF
DNA: TGCGCCAGCAGCTTGTTATCCCACACTGAAGCTTTCTTT
size: few
V: TRBV5-1
D: .
length: 13
J: TRBJ1-1

CDR3: CASSTPTGRYEQYF
DNA: TGTGCCAGTAGTACACCGACAGGACGCTACGAGCAGTACTTC
size: few
V: TRBV19
D: .
length: 14
J: TRBJ2-7

CDR3: CASSPDGSGTDTQYF
DNA: TGTGCCAGCTCACCGGACGGCTCCGGCACAGATACGCAGTATTTT
size: many
V: TRBV18
D: .
length: 15
J: TRBJ2-3

CDR3: CASSFLSGQGKNIQYF
DNA: TGCGCCAGCAGCTTTCTTTCCGGACAGGGGAAAAACATTCAGTACTTC
size: few
V: TRBV5-1
D: TRBD1
length: 16
J: TRBJ2-4

CDR3: CASSSGLAETQYF
DNA: TGCGCCAGCAGCAGCGGACTAGCGGAGACCCAGTACTTC
size: few
V: TRBV5-1
D: TRBD2
length: 13
J: TRBJ2-5

CDR3: CASSTTGDTQYF
DNA: TGTGCCAGCAGTACAACTGGTGATACGCAGTATTTT
size: .
V: TRBV12-3/TRBV12-4
D: .
length: 12
J: TRBJ2-3

CDR3: CASSFTSGETQYF
DNA: TGTGCCAGCAGCTTTACTAGTGGGGAGACCCAGTACTTC
size: .
V: TRBV7-2
D: .
length: 13
J: TRBJ2-5

CDR3: CASGAWTYEQYF
DNA: TGTGCCAGCGGTGCTTGGACCTACGAGCAGTACTTC
size: few
V: TRBV6-2/TRBV6-3
D: .
length: 12
J: TRBJ2-7

CDR3: CASSYADTEAFF
DNA: TGTGCCAGCAGTTACGCGGACACTGAAGCTTTCTTT
size: .
V: TRBV6-2/TRBV6-3
D: .
length: 12
J: TRBJ1-1

CDR3: CASRPTASGGKTSTDTQYF
DNA: TGTGCCAGCAGACCTACCGCTAGCGGGGGCAAAACTAGCACAGATACGCAGTATTTT
size: .
V: TRBV7-2
D: TRBD2
length: 19
J: TRBJ2-3

CDR3: CSVPFLAIHNEQFF
DNA: TGCAGTGTTCCCTTCCTAGCGATCCACAATGAGCAGTTCTTC
size: .
V: TRBV20-1
D: .
length: 14
J: TRBJ2-1

CDR3: CAISEVRRGRNSPLHF
DNA: TGTGCCATCAGTGAGGTTCGTAGGGGCAGGAATTCACCCCTCCACTTT
size: .
V: TRBV10-3
D: .
length: 16
J: TRBJ1-6

CDR3: CASSQGWKALSSYNEQFF
DNA: TGCGCCAGCAGTCAAGGTTGGAAGGCGCTGAGCTCCTACAATGAGCAGTTCTTC
size: .
V: TRBV23-1
D: .
length: 18
J: TRBJ2-1

CDR3: CASSFRIVRGSINEQFF
DNA: TGTGCCAGCAGCTTTCGTATCGTCAGGGGAAGCATTAATGAGCAGTTCTTC
size: .
V: TRBV11-2
D: .
length: 17
J: TRBJ2-1

CDR3: CATAEGSSGNTIYF
DNA: TGTGCCACCGCAGAGGGAAGCTCTGGAAACACCATATATTTT
size: few
V: TRBV15
D: .
length: 14
J: TRBJ1-3